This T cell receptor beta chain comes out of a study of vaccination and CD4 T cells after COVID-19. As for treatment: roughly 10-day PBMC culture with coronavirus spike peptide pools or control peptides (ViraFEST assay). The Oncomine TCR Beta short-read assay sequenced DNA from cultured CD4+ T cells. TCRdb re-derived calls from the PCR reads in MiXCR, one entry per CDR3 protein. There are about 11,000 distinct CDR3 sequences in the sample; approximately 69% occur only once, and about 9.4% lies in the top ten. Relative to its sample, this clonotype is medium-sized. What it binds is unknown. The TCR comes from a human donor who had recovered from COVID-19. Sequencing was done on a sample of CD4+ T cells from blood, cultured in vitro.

The CDR3 loop is CATSRGDRGWPQHF. The CDR3 coding sequence is TGTGCCACCAGTAGGGGGGATAGAGGGTGGCCCCAGCATTTT. The rearrangement links TRBV24-1 to TRBJ1-5, with a tentative D call TRBD1 (6 bases). Trimming cost V 6 bases and J 9 bases, with 17 bases left between them. The length of the CDR3 is 14 residues. Germline CDR1 and CDR2: KGHDR and SFDVKD.